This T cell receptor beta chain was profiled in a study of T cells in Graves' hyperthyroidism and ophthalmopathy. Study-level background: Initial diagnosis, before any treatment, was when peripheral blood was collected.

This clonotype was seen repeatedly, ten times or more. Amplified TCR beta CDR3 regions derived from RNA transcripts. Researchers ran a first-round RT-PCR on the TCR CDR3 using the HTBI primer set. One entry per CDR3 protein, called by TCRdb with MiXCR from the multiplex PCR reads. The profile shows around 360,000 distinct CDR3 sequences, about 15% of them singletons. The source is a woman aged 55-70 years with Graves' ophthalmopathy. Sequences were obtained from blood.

The DNA of the CDR3 is TGCGCCAGCAGCTCTTGGCCAGGGGAGGAGGATGAGCAGTTCTTC. Residues: CASSSWPGEEDEQFF. This rearrangement joins TRBV5-1 to TRBJ2-1; D may correspond to TRBD1 or TRBD2 (6 bases each). The CDR3 contains 15 residues. The ends were cut back, 3 bases at V and 8 bases at J, with 18 bases in the middle. Germline V lookup: CDR1 SGHRS, CDR2 YFSETQ.